This T cell receptor (beta chain) was sequenced for a study of cytotoxic CD8 clonotypes in ibrutinib-treated CLL. Study-wide results and caveats: Sampling schedules were unmatched across sustained-remission and progressing patients. Public clonotypes were seen rarely and were contracted or stable on treatment.

In regard to this clone: What it recognizes is unknown.

Investigators sought sequencing depths of between 1 in 200,000 and 1 in 1 million T cells. The data were produced by immunoSEQ multiplex PCR, yet TCRdb's version contains in-frame clones alone and is incomplete. The table records 190,000 or so clones, 55% to 85% of them present only once. The CDR3 consists of 15 residues. CDR1 and CDR2 (germline): MDHEN, SYDVKM. The ends lost 5 bases at V and 1 base at J; junction bases unmatched: 5. The rearrangement links TRBV28 to TRBJ2-5; 9 positions agree with TRBD2. The clonotype originates from a human donor with chronic lymphocytic leukemia. The sample consisted of PBMCs, taken after 24 months of ibrutinib treatment. The chain's CDR3 is CASSISGSAQETQYF. CDR3 nucleotide sequence: TGTGCCAGCAGTATTAGCGGGAGTGCCCAAGAGACCCAGTACTTC.